This T cell receptor beta chain was found in a study of cytomegalovirus exposure and HLA in healthy donors. Remarks on this clone: Antigen unknown.

The PCR contained 60 Vbeta and 13 Jbeta primers. Assay used: immunoSEQ multiplex PCR; TCRdb lists only in-frame clones, some missing. The repertoire holds approximately 160,000 clones, with 75% to 90% as singletons. Study results and caveats: Within the data, a cluster of highly shared sequence variants was likely a sequencing artifact. Some V segments could not be told apart, so they were left out, TRBV6-2 and TRBV6-3 among them.

This CDR3 comprises 14 residues. The V end was cut by 5 bases, the J end by 4 bases, with 12 bases between. From germline, CDR1 is LGHNT and CDR2 FRNRAP. Material: PBMCs. The clonotype was recovered from a human donor in good health. The V and J genes are TRBV12-5 and TRBJ2-1, with D possibly matching TRBD1 (6 bases). The CDR3 region is CASGPRTDYNEQFF. The CDR3 bases are TGTGCTAGTGGTCCGCGGACAGATTACAATGAGCAGTTCTTC.